The source of this T cell receptor (beta chain) is a study of T cell responses to AZD1222 COVID-19 vaccine. As concerns this clone: Its specificity is not known.

Here immunoSEQ multiplex PCR was the method, and the copy in TCRdb shows in-frame clones only, minus some. The data hold over 150,000 clones, with roughly 90% observed a single time. Study findings and constraints: The donor cohort was predominantly white British with a female majority, and clonal diversity may have been underestimated.

The V gene end was trimmed by 1 base and the J gene end by 4 bases; junction bases not matched to a gene: 2. Per germline, CDR1 SGHNT and CDR2 YYREEE (reference sequence). This CDR3 comprises 13 residues. The TCR was taken from an adult who received the AZD1222 COVID-19 vaccine. This material consisted of peripheral blood, taken 28 days after the second AZD1222 dose. The genes are TRBV5-4 and TRBJ2-7, with 7 nucleotides matching TRBD1. The CDR3 reads CASSLNRGYEQYF. CDR3 coding DNA: TGTGCCAGCAGCTTGAACAGGGGTTACGAGCAGTACTTC.